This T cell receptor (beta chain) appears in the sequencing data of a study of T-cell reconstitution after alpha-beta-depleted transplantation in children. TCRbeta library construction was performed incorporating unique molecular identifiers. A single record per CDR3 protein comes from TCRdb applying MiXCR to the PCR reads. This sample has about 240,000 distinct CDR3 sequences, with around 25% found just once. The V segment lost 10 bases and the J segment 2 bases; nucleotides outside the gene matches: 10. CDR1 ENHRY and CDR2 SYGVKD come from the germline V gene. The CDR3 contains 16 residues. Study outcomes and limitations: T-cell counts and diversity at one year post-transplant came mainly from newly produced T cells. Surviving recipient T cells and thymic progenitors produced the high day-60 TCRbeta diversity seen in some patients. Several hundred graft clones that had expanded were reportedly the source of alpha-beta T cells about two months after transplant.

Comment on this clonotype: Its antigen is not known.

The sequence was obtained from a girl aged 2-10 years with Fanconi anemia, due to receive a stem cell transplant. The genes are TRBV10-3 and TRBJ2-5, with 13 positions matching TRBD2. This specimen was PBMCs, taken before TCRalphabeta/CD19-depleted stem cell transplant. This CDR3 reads CATTGLAGRGQETQYF. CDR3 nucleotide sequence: TGTGCCACCACGGGACTAGCGGGAAGAGGACAAGAGACCCAGTACTTC.